These 32 T cell receptor beta chains came from one sample sequenced in a study of tissue T cells after allogeneic stem cell transplantation. Time point given: mouse harvest day 7 after allogeneic transplant. The graft held 10^6 splenic CD5+ T cells and 10^7 T-cell-depleted bone marrow cells. Using immunoSEQ multiplex PCR, the repertoire was profiled, and TCRdb retains in-frame clones only, with some absent. This sample has about 5,000 clones, with approximately 47% found just once. Sequencing input: gut tissue. All receptors derive from a female BALB/c mouse given C57BL/6 T cells with graft-versus-host disease after an allogeneic hematopoietic cell transplant.

This clone was picked up one time. Germline and genes here are mouse. The covered CDR3 bases are TGTGCCAGCAGTCTCAGGGGGTCCTATGAACAGTAC. As protein: CASSLRGSYEQY. In full, the CDR3 is CASSLRGSYEQYF. This chain connects TRBV26 to TRBJ2-7, with 7 bases identical to TRBD1. The read gets to within 1 residue of the CDR3 end, and the germline J gene fills in the rest. This CDR3 contains 13 residues. The germline V gene has CDR1 KGHPV and CDR2 FQNQEV (reference sequence). The V gene end was trimmed by 3 bases and the J gene end by 1 base; junction bases not matched to a gene: 0.

Comment on this clone: These gene names are mouse names. From the germline J gene comes the end of the CDR3, since the read stops 1 residue before it. This rearrangement joins TRBV26 to TRBJ2-3; 8 nucleotides match TRBD1. CDR1 is KGHPV, CDR2 FQNQEV, per germline (reference sequence). The CDR3 spans 13 residues. The V segment lost 4 bases and the J segment 8 bases; nucleotides outside the gene matches: 5. The CDR3 loop is CASSPGTGPTLYF. CDR3 DNA (partial): TGTGCCAGCAGTCCCGGGACAGGCCCAACGCTGTAT.

This clone was observed a few times. The genes are named according to mouse. The read gets to within 1 residue of the CDR3 end, and the germline J gene fills in the rest. The chain employs TRBV12-2 and TRBJ1-4; D is possibly TRBD1 (6 bases). The CDR3 covers 16 residues. V lost 1 base and J 0 bases, leaving 11 bases between the germline ends. The V gene's germline CDR1 is SGHLS and CDR2 HYDKME. The DNA read from the CDR3 is TGTGCCAGCTCTCTGTTACAGGGCGTTTCCAACGAAAGATTATTT. Its protein product is CASSLLQGVSNERLF. The CDR3 in its entirety is CASSLLQGVSNERLFF. Full variable domain (outside the CDR3, taken from reference TRBV12-2 and TRBJ1-4): NSGVVQSPRYIIKGKGERSILKCIPISGHLSVAWYQQTQGQELKFFIQHYDKMERDKGNLPSRFSVQQFDDYHSEMNMSALELEDSAVYFCASSLLQGVSNERLFFGHGTKLSVL.

Note on this clone: Gene names and germline refer to mouse. The read stops 1 residue short of the end of the CDR3; the missing end is completed from the germline J gene. The V and J genes are TRBV26 and TRBJ2-2; tentatively, D is TRBD1 (5 bases). V dropped 2 bases and J dropped 4 bases, with 8 bases sitting between them. Looked up from germline, CDR1 is KGHPV and CDR2 is FQNQEV (reference sequence). The CDR3 runs 14 residues. The CDR3: CASSLRGTTGQLYF. The CDR3 bases that were read are TGTGCCAGCAGTCTGAGGGGAACCACCGGGCAGCTCTAC.

Concerning this clone: The genes are named according to mouse. The read ends 1 residue shy of where the CDR3 ends; the end is completed using the germline J gene. The chain is built from TRBV26 and TRBJ1-4; TRBD1 might be the D (5 bases). Germline loops: CDR1 KGHPV, CDR2 FQNQEV (reference sequence). The CDR3 runs to 15 residues. The V end was cut by 5 bases, the J end by 0 bases, with 10 bases between. CDR3 protein: CASSFRQISNERLFF. CDR3 DNA, as far as it was read: TGTGCCAGCAGTTTCCGACAGATTTCCAACGAAAGATTATTT. The full variable domain, with the rest looked up from reference TRBV26 and TRBJ1-4, is NSKVIQTPRYLVKGQGQKAKMRCIPEKGHPVVFWYQQNKNNEFKFLINFQNQEVLQQIDMTEKRFSAECPSNSPCSLEIQSSEAGDSALYLCASSFRQISNERLFFGHGTKLSVL.

This clone has only a few counts. The gene names here belong to mouse. Read data end 1 residue before the CDR3 end; the end is taken from the germline J gene. The chain combines TRBV5 with TRBJ2-4; D call uncertain. This CDR3 is 13 amino acids long. The germline V and J ends were trimmed by 3 bases and 2 bases, with 6 bases remaining between them. CDR1 and CDR2 (germline): LGHNA, YNLKQL (reference sequence). CDR3 protein: CASSHRFQNTLYF. CDR3 DNA, as far as it was read: TGTGCCAGCAGCCACCGGTTTCAAAACACCTTGTAC.

Remarks on this clone: Genes and germline come from the mouse. The sequenced fragment ends 1 residue before the CDR3 boundary, so the rest is inferred from the germline J gene. The V gene is TRBV3, the J gene TRBJ1-5; D uncertain. The CDR3 runs 13 residues. The germline gives CDR1 SNHLY, CDR2 FYNGKV (reference sequence). V was trimmed by 5 bases and J by 3 bases, leaving 8 bases between them. Partial CDR3 DNA: TGTGCCAGCAGCGTAACATCCAACCAGGCTCCGCTT. This translates into CASSVTSNQAPL. The whole CDR3 sequence is CASSVTSNQAPLF.

This clone was picked up a small number of times. Mouse gene names apply. The read gets to within 1 residue of the CDR3 end, and the germline J gene fills in the rest. This rearrangement joins TRBV5 to TRBJ2-7; 11 nucleotides match TRBD2. Looked up from germline, CDR1 is LGHNA and CDR2 is YNLKQL (reference sequence). The junction had 2 bases not matched to a gene; V was cut back by 0 bases and J by 4 bases. The CDR3 sequence is 15 residues long. The chain's CDR3 is CASSQDRDWGYEQYF. Partial CDR3 DNA: TGTGCCAGCAGCCAAGATAGGGACTGGGGGTATGAACAGTAC.

Of note for this clone: Gene names are mouse gene names. The read terminates 1 residue ahead of where the CDR3 ends, so the germline J gene completes it. This chain connects TRBV16 to TRBJ1-1; unclear D gene. Per germline, CDR1 SGHSA and CDR2 FRNQAP. V lost 0 bases, J lost 5 bases, and 7 bases lay in between. This CDR3 has 13 residues. Partial CDR3 DNA: TGTGCAAGCAGCTTAGAGATGGCAACAGAAGTCTTC. Its protein is CASSLEMATEVF. The entire CDR3 protein is CASSLEMATEVFF.

A few counts support this clone. The gene names here belong to mouse. Sequencing ends 1 residue short of the CDR3 end; the germline J gene provides the rest. This sequence joins TRBV20 and TRBJ1-4, with TRBD1 as a possible D gene (5 bases). From germline, CDR1 is GFQATS and CDR2 STVNSAI. V lost 0 bases and J 0 bases, leaving 5 bases between the germline ends. CDR3 length: 14 amino acids. CDR3 bases read: TGTGGTGCTAGGGAAGGGGTTTCCAACGAAAGATTATTT. Translating gives CGAREGVSNERLF. The whole CDR3 protein is CGAREGVSNERLFF. The variable domain in full, completed from reference TRBV20 and TRBJ1-4, reads GALVYQYPRRTICKSGTSMRMECQAVGFQATSVAWYRQSPQKTFELIALSTVNSAIKYEQNFTQEKFPISHPNLSFSSMTVLNAYLEDRGLYLCGAREGVSNERLFFGHGTKLSVL.

On this clone itself: Gene names are the mouse ones. The chain's CDR3 is CASSQQGATERLFF. CDR3 DNA, as far as it was read: TGTGCCAGCAGTCAACAGGGGGCGACCGAAAGATTATTT. The rearrangement joins TRBV26 to TRBJ1-4; 9 nucleotides line up with TRBD1. From the germline J gene comes the end of the CDR3, since the read stops 1 residue before it. Germline CDR1 KGHPV, CDR2 FQNQEV (reference sequence). This CDR3 has 14 amino acids. V shed 4 bases, J shed 7 bases, and the junction held 4 bases outside the gene matches.

As regards this clone: Genes and germline come from the mouse. The CDR3 end falls 1 residue outside the read, so it is completed with the germline J gene. The genes are TRBV26 and TRBJ2-2, with D maybe TRBD2 (6 bases). Germline CDR1 KGHPV, CDR2 FQNQEV (reference sequence). The length of the CDR3 is 16 residues. V shed 4 bases and J shed 0 bases, with 12 bases lying between them. The CDR3 sequence is CASSPHWDANTGQLYF. The covered CDR3 bases are TGTGCCAGCAGTCCCCACTGGGATGCAAACACCGGGCAGCTCTAC.

By sample fraction, this clone is medium-sized (0.01 to 0.1%). Any gene name here is a mouse gene name. The CDR3 is cut off 1 residue early in the read; its end comes from the germline J gene. This chain joins TRBV2 and TRBJ2-5; 8 bases match TRBD2. Germline V gene sequence: CDR1 LGHNA, CDR2 YSYQKL. With V trimmed by 0 bases and J by 3 bases, 2 bases remained unmatched. This CDR3 is 15 amino acids long. The CDR3 reads CASSQEMGGQDTQYF. The CDR3 DNA, read in part, is TGTGCCAGCAGCCAAGAGATGGGGGGGCAAGACACCCAGTAC.

This clone occurred a few times. All gene names here are mouse names. This CDR3 is CASSQGQGRDERLFF. Incomplete CDR3 DNA: TGTGCCAGCAGTCAGGGACAGGGAAGGGACGAAAGATTATTT. The gene calls are TRBV26 and TRBJ1-4; 9 nucleotides match TRBD1. Read data end 1 residue before the CDR3 end; the end is taken from the germline J gene. The germline V gene encodes CDR1 KGHPV and CDR2 FQNQEV (reference sequence). Losses at the gene ends were 4 bases for V and 6 bases for J; bases not matched to a gene: 6. The CDR3 sequence is 15 residues long.

This clone was detected a few times. Here the gene names and germline are mouse. The read falls 1 residue short of the CDR3 end, and the missing part is taken from the germline J gene. The rearrangement links TRBV16 to TRBJ1-1, with a weak D call TRBD1 (5 bases). V was pared by 1 base and J by 1 base, with 7 bases between. CDR3 length equals 14 residues. Germline assignment: CDR1 SGHSA and CDR2 FRNQAP. The part of the CDR3 DNA that was read is TGTGCAAGCAGCTTAGTGGGGGGAAACACAGAAGTCTTC. Protein product: CASSLVGGNTEVF. The whole CDR3 sequence reads CASSLVGGNTEVFF.

About this clone itself: Germline and genes: mouse. From the germline J gene comes the end of the CDR3, since the read stops 1 residue before it. The chain links TRBV19 to TRBJ2-1; D is perhaps TRBD1 or TRBD2 (5 bases each). The CDR3 spans 14 residues. The germline CDR1 and CDR2 sequences are FNHDT and SITEND (reference sequence). V was shortened by 2 bases and J by 2 bases, with 8 bases between the two germline ends. The CDR3 protein is CASSIGTDYAEQFF. Partial CDR3 DNA: TGTGCCAGCAGTATCGGGACGGACTATGCTGAGCAGTTC.

As concerns this clone: These gene names are mouse names. Read data end 1 residue before the CDR3 end; the end is taken from the germline J gene. The V and J genes are TRBV16 and TRBJ1-1; 11 bases fit TRBD1. The CDR3 has 13 residues. After removal of 5 bases from V and 9 bases from J, the junction contained 5 bases not matched to a gene. Germline V gene lookup returns CDR1 SGHSA and CDR2 FRNQAP. The CDR3 reads CASSNGQGAKVFF. CDR3 bases read: TGTGCAAGCAGCAACGGACAGGGGGCGAAAGTCTTC. Variable domain in full (rest from reference TRBV16 and TRBJ1-1): NAGVIQTPRHKVTGKGQEATLWCEPISGHSAVFWYRQTIVQGLEFLTYFRNQAPIDDSGMPKERFSAQMPNQSHSTLKIQSTQPQDSAVYLCASSNGQGAKVFFGKGTRLTVV.

Of note for this clone: All gene names here are mouse names. The read ends 1 residue early relative to the CDR3; the germline J gene fills the gap. J is TRBJ1-1 and V is TRBV26; D remains unclear. The V gene's germline CDR1 is KGHPV and CDR2 FQNQEV (reference sequence). CDR3 length: 13 amino acids. Trimming stripped 2 bases from V and 2 bases from J, with 6 bases between. The sequenced part of the CDR3 DNA is TGTGCCAGCAGTCTGGACGGCAACACAGAAGTCTTC. Its translation is CASSLDGNTEVF. The complete CDR3 sequence is CASSLDGNTEVFF.

Concerning this clone itself: Gene names are the mouse ones. Coverage ceases 1 residue before the CDR3 finishes, and the germline J gene fills in the end. The chain employs TRBV14 and TRBJ2-3, with unresolved D. V was clipped by 2 bases and J by 0 bases, with 10 bases between them. CDR1 and CDR2 (germline): SGHDT, FRDEAV. The CDR3 has 15 amino acids. The CDR3 loop reads CASSLKGRSAETLYF. CDR3 DNA (partial): TGTGCCAGCAGTTTGAAAGGGCGGAGTGCAGAAACGCTGTAT.

A word on this clone: Gene names refer to mouse genes. The read falls 1 residue short of the CDR3 end, and the missing part is taken from the germline J gene. V and J are TRBV12-1 and TRBJ2-5; TRBD1 matches at 9 bases. The germline V gene encodes CDR1 SGHSN and CDR2 HYEKVE. V lost 4 bases, J lost 3 bases, and 7 bases stayed unmatched. The CDR3 contains 15 residues. The CDR3 bases that were read are TGTGCCAGCTCGCATCGACAGGGGGGTCAAGACACCCAGTAC. It specifies CASSHRQGGQDTQY. The full CDR3 reads CASSHRQGGQDTQYF.

This clone was counted a few times. Gene names refer to mouse genes. Coverage ceases 1 residue before the CDR3 finishes, and the germline J gene fills in the end. The chain joins TRBV26 to TRBJ2-5; 13 bases are a match to TRBD2. Trimming at V came to 4 bases and at J to 3 bases, leaving 4 bases not matched to a gene. Per the germline V gene, CDR1 is KGHPV and CDR2 is FQNQEV (reference sequence). The CDR3 is 16 residues long. CDR3 in amino acids: CASSPPGLGGQDTQYF. CDR3 DNA (partial): TGTGCCAGCAGTCCTCCGGGACTGGGGGGGCAAGACACCCAGTAC.

A note on this clone: The gene names here belong to mouse. The CDR3 end lies 1 residue beyond the end of the read and is filled in from the germline J gene. The J gene is TRBJ2-1, the V gene TRBV13-1; 7 bases map to TRBD1. The CDR3 contains 14 residues. The germline V gene has CDR1 NSHNY and CDR2 SYGAGN. V shed 6 bases, J shed 1 base, and the junction held 4 bases outside the gene matches. The CDR3 region is CASNQGQNYAEQFF. CDR3 DNA (partial): TGTGCCAGCAATCAGGGACAGAACTATGCTGAGCAGTTC.

Of note for this clone: Genes here carry mouse names. The CDR3 is cut off 1 residue early in the read; its end comes from the germline J gene. The chain has TRBV23 and TRBJ2-3. The germline V gene encodes CDR1 KGHTA and CDR2 FQNQQP. The CDR3 has 15 residues. Incomplete CDR3 DNA: TGCTCCAGCAGTCAAGAGGGAACTAGTGCAGAAACGCTGTAT. Translating it yields CSSSQEGTSAETLY. The CDR3, in full, reads CSSSQEGTSAETLYF.

Remarks on this clone: These gene names are mouse names. From the germline J gene comes the end of the CDR3, since the read stops 1 residue before it. The chain has TRBV26 and TRBJ2-7; TRBD1 matches 7 bases. CDR1 and CDR2 from the germline V gene are KGHPV and FQNQEV (reference sequence). V was clipped by 5 bases and J by 0 bases; unmatched bases: 4. This CDR3 is built from 14 residues. CDR3: CASSFRDSSYEQYF. CDR3 DNA (partial): TGTGCCAGCAGTTTCCGGGACAGCTCCTATGAACAGTAC.

Of note for this clone: Each gene name is a mouse one. The read comes to an end 1 residue before the CDR3 does, leaving the germline J gene to fill in the end. This chain joins TRBV2 and TRBJ1-1, with D perhaps TRBD1 (6 bases). The germline CDR1 and CDR2 sequences are LGHNA and YSYQKL. This CDR3 has 15 residues. Trimming shortened V by 0 bases and J by 1 base, and 9 bases separated the two germline ends. The CDR3 DNA, read in part, is TGTGCCAGCAGCCAAGACCGGGACAAAAACACAGAAGTCTTC. Its protein is CASSQDRDKNTEVF. The full CDR3 protein reads CASSQDRDKNTEVFF. The full variable domain, completed using reference TRBV2 and TRBJ1-1, is DPKIIQKPKYLVAVTGSEKILICEQYLGHNAMYWYRQSAKKPLEFMFSYSYQKLMDNQTASSRFQPQSSKKNHLDLQITALKPDDSATYFCASSQDRDKNTEVFFGKGTRLTVV.

As concerns this clone: The germline and genes are mouse ones. Read coverage stops 1 residue before the CDR3 terminus; the germline J gene supplies the remainder. The chain uses TRBV16 and TRBJ2-7; the match to TRBD1 covers 10 bases. This CDR3 is built from 13 residues. Germline assignment: CDR1 SGHSA and CDR2 FRNQAP. Trimming cost V 0 bases and J 7 bases; bases outside gene matches: 0. The CDR3 spells CASSLEGQGEQYF. The part of the CDR3 DNA that was read is TGTGCAAGCAGCTTAGAGGGACAGGGGGAACAGTAC.

Comments on this clone: The germline and genes are mouse ones. The read terminates 1 residue ahead of where the CDR3 ends, so the germline J gene completes it. The chain joins TRBV12-1 to TRBJ2-7; D is possibly TRBD1 (5 bases). Trimming cost V 0 bases and J 7 bases, with 12 bases left between them. Germline CDR1 is SGHSN and CDR2 is HYEKVE. The CDR3 extends over 13 amino acids. CDR3 amino acids: CASSLAQGGEQYF. The sequenced CDR3 bases are TGTGCCAGCTCTCTCGCTCAGGGAGGGGAACAGTAC.

This clone was seen more than once but under ten times. Germline and genes here are mouse. The DNA ends 1 residue before the CDR3 does, and the rest of the CDR3 is filled in from the germline J gene. This sequence joins TRBV26 and TRBJ2-3; D is unclear. The V and J ends lost 3 bases and 0 bases respectively, with 4 bases between them. Germline V gene sequence: CDR1 KGHPV, CDR2 FQNQEV (reference sequence). The CDR3 extends over 13 amino acids. CDR3 DNA, as far as it was read: TGTGCCAGCAGTCTCGGTAGTGCAGAAACGCTGTAT. Protein: CASSLGSAETLY. The full CDR3 protein is CASSLGSAETLYF.

On this clone: The genes are named according to mouse. The CDR3 goes on 1 residue after the read ends, and that part is filled in from the germline J gene. The chain carries TRBV15 and TRBJ1-1, with 7 bases fitting TRBD1. Unmatched junction bases numbered 11, after V lost 2 bases and J lost 8 bases. CDR1 and CDR2 (germline): SGHND, FRSKSL. CDR3 size: 15 residues. CDR3 sequence: CASSLTLGQGVEVFF. The part of the CDR3 DNA that was read is TGTGCCAGCAGTTTAACCCTGGGGCAGGGGGTGGAAGTCTTC. The variable domain in full, with the rest retrieved from reference TRBV15 and TRBJ1-1, is DAGVTQTPRHEVAEKGQTIILKCEPVSGHNDLFWYRQTKIQGLELLSYFRSKSLMEDGGAFKDRFKAEMLNSSFSTLKIQPTEPKDSAVYLCASSLTLGQGVEVFFGKGTRLTVV.

In this sample, this clone turned up a few times. Gene names and germline match the mouse. Partial CDR3 DNA: TGTGCCAGCAGTGAGGTCAGGGGCAACGAAAGATTATTT. This codes for CASSEVRGNERLF. The whole CDR3 sequence is CASSEVRGNERLFF. V and J are TRBV13-1 and TRBJ1-4; TRBD1 is a possible D gene (6 bases). The sequence runs out 1 residue before the end of the CDR3; the remainder is reconstructed from the germline J gene. Germline V gives CDR1 NSHNY, CDR2 SYGAGN. The length of the CDR3 is 14 residues. The germline V and J ends were trimmed by 2 bases and 4 bases, with 9 bases remaining between them.

About this clone itself: Genes and germline are mouse. The DNA ends 1 residue before the CDR3 does, and the rest of the CDR3 is filled in from the germline J gene. The chain recombines TRBV5 with TRBJ2-4, with 10 bases matching TRBD2. The CDR3 runs 15 residues. Germline loops: CDR1 LGHNA, CDR2 YNLKQL (reference sequence). The V segment lost 4 bases and the J segment 0 bases; nucleotides outside the gene matches: 1. CDR3 in amino acids: CASSRDWGSQNTLYF. The CDR3 bases that were read are TGTGCCAGCAGCCGGGACTGGGGCAGTCAAAACACCTTGTAC.

With regard to this clone: Gene names denote mouse genes. CDR3 DNA, as far as it was read: TGTGCCAGCAGCCCTGGCTGGGGAGAAACGCTGTAT. Amino acids: CASSPGWGETLY. In full, the CDR3 reads CASSPGWGETLYF. The rearrangement uses TRBV15 and TRBJ2-3; a possible D gene is TRBD2 (6 bases). The read ends 1 residue shy of where the CDR3 ends; the end is completed using the germline J gene. CDR3 length: 13 residues. The germline V gene encodes CDR1 SGHND and CDR2 FRSKSL. V lost 6 bases and J lost 5, with 12 bases in between.